In its sample, the clone carrying this TCR beta chain was seen once. These data come from a study of tumor and adjacent non-tumor tissue in lung cancer. RNA was extracted from bulk tissue without any cell sorting. A modified ARM-PCR protocol with three rounds of nested PCR amplified TCRbeta. TCRdb used MiXCR to reprocess the multiplex PCR reads, holding one entry per CDR3 protein. Of 120,000 or so distinct CDR3 sequences in the sample, around three fifths were seen once. Trimming left V 3 bases short and J 5 bases short, with 10 bases between. Germline loops: CDR1 DFQATT, CDR2 SNEGSKA (reference sequence). CDR3 size: 13 residues.

This chain joins TRBV20-1 and TRBJ2-2; D gene uncertain. The source material was lung tumor tissue. The TCR originated in a man in his thirties or forties with non-small cell lung cancer. The CDR3 loop is CSASGLTTGELFF. In nucleotides, the CDR3 is TGCAGTGCTAGCGGTCTGACGACCGGGGAGCTGTTTTTT.